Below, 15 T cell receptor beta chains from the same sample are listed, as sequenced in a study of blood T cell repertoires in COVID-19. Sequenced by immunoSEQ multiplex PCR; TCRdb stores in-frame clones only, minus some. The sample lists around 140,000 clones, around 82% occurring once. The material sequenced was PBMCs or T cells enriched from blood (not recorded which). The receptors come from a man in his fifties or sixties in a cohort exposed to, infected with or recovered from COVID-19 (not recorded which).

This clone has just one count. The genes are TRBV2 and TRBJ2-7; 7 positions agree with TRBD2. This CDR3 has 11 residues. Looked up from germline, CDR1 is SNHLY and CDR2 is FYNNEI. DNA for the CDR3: TGTGCGGGGGGGAGCTTATACGAGCAGTACTTC. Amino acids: CAGGSLYEQYF.

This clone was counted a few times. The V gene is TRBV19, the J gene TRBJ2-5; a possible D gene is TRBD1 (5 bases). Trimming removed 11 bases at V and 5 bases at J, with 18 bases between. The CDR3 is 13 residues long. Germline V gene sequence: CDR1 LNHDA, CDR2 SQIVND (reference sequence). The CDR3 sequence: CAVAQGALETQYF. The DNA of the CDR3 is TGTGCCGTCGCCCAGGGCGCTCTGGAGACCCAGTACTTC.

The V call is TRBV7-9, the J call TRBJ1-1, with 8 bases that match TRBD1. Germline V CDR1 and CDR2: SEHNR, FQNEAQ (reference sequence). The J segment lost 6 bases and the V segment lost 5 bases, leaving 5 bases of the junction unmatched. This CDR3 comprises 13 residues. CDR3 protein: CASSLTGGPEAFF. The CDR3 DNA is TGTGCCAGCAGCCTCACAGGGGGGCCTGAAGCTTTCTTT.

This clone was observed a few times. For the CDR3, the DNA is TGCGCCAGCAGCGGGGGACAGAGCTCTGGAAACACCATATATTTT. Protein sequence: CASSGGQSSGNTIYF. The genes are TRBV5-1 and TRBJ1-3, with 7 positions matching TRBD1. V was clipped by 4 bases and J by 0 bases; unmatched bases: 4. This CDR3 is built from 15 residues. Germline V CDR1 and CDR2: SGHRS, YFSETQ.

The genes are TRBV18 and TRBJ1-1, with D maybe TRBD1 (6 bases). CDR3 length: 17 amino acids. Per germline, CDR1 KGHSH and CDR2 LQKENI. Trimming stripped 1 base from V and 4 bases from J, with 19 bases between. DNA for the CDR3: TGTGCCAGCTCACCACAACTTAATACAGGGATTGGCACTGAAGCTTTCTTT. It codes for CASSPQLNTGIGTEAFF.

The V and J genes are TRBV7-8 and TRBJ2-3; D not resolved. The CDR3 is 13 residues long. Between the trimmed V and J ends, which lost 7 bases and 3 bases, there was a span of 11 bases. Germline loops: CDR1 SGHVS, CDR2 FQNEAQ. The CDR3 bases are TGTGCCAGCAAGCTTAGATTGACAGATACGCAGTATTTT. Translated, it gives CASKLRLTDTQYF. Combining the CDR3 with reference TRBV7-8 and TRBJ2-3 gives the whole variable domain GAGVSQSPRYKVAKRGQDVALRCDPISGHVSLFWYQQALGQGPEFLTYFQNEAQLDKSGLPSDRFFAERPEGSVSTLKIQRTQQEDSAVYLCASKLRLTDTQYFGPGTRLTVL.

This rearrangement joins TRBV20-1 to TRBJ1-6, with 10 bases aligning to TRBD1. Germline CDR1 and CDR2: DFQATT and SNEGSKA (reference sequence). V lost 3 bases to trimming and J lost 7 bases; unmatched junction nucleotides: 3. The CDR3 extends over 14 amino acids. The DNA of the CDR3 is TGCAGTGCTAGTCTGGACAGGGGGAATTCACCCCTCCACTTT. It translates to CSASLDRGNSPLHF.

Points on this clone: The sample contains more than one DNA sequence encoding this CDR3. CDR3 DNA: TGTGCCACCAGCAGAGGGGGGGGTCAGCCCCAGCATTTT. Translation gives CATSRGGGQPQHF. The chain couples TRBV15 to TRBJ1-5; D possibly corresponds to TRBD1 (5 bases). CDR1 is LNHNV and CDR2 is YYDKDF in the germline V gene (reference sequence). Between the trimmed V and J ends, which lost 1 base and 6 bases, there was a span of 7 bases. This CDR3 has 13 residues.

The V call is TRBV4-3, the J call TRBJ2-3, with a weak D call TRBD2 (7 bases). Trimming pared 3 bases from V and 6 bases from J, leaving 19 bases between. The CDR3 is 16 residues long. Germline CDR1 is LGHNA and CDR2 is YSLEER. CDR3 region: CASSHHGRGAMDTQYF. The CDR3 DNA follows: TGCGCCAGCAGCCACCATGGGAGGGGGGCCATGGATACGCAGTATTTT.

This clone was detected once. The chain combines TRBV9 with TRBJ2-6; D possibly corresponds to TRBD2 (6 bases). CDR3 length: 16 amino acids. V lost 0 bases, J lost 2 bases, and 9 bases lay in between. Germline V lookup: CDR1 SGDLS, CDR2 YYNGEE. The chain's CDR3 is CASSVAGAAGANVLTF. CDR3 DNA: TGTGCCAGCAGCGTAGCGGGAGCAGCTGGGGCCAACGTCCTGACTTTC.

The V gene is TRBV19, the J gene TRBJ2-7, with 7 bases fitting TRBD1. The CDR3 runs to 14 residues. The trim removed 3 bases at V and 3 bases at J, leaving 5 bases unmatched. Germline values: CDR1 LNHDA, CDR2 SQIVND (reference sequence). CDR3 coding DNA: TGTGCCAGTAGTATTTCGGGACAGAACTACGAGCAGTACTTC. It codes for CASSISGQNYEQYF.

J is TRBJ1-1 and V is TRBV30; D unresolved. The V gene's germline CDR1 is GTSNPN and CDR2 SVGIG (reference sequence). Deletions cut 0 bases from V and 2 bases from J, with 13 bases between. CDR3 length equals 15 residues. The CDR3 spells CAWSVPNPGNTEAFF. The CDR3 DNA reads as TGTGCCTGGAGTGTACCCAATCCTGGCAACACTGAAGCTTTCTTT.

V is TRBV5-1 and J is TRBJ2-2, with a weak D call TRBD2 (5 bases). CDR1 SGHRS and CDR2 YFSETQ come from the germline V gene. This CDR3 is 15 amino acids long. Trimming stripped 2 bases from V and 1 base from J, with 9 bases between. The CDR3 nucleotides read TGCGCCAGCAGCTTCCGGGCGGGGAACACCGGGGAGCTGTTTTTT. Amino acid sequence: CASSFRAGNTGELFF.

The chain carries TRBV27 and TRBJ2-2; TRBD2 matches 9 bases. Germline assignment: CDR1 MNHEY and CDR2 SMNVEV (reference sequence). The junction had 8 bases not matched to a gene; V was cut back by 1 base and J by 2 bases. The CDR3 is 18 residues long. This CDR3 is CASSLLSSGVVNTGELFF. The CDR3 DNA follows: TGTGCCAGCAGTTTATTATCTAGCGGGGTCGTAAACACCGGGGAGCTGTTTTTT.

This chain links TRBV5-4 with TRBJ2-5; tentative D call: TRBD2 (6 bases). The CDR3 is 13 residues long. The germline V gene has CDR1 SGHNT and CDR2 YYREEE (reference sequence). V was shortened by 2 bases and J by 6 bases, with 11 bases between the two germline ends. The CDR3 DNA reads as TGTGCCAGCAGCTTACAGGAGGGTCAGACCCAGTACTTC. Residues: CASSLQEGQTQYF.